The rows below give T cell receptor beta chains drawn from one sample of a study of T cell responses to AZD1222 COVID-19 vaccine. Profiling relied on immunoSEQ multiplex PCR, and the TCRdb table lists in-frame clones only, not all of them. The profile shows about 110,000 clones, around 90% of them singletons. The material sequenced was peripheral blood, taken on day 0 of AZD1222 vaccination. These receptors originate from an adult in good health. The CDR3 runs from the conserved cysteine through the conserved F or W. The D gene is left open where the match is weak. Expanded clones are given a class, and other clones once, few, many or no size at all.

V,J,size,D,DNA,CDR3
TRBV18,TRBJ2-7,.,.,TGTGCCAGCTCACCACCGGCGGGGAGCTACGAGCAGTACTTC,CASSPPAGSYEQYF
TRBV9,TRBJ2-3,.,TRBD2,TGTGCCAGCACCTCTAGCGGGAGTGCAGATACGCAGTATTTT,CASTSSGSADTQYF
TRBV6-5,TRBJ1-2,.,TRBD1,TGTGCCAGCAGTAACAACAGGGGTGGTTATGGCTACACCTTC,CASSNNRGGYGYTF
TRBV10-3,TRBJ1-5,.,.,TGTGCCACGCAGGACGGGAAAGAGCCCCAGCATTTT,CATQDGKEPQHF
TRBV30,TRBJ1-2,.,TRBD1,TGTGCCTGGACGCAGGGGGCAGCTGGCTACACCTTC,CAWTQGAAGYTF
TRBV5-1,TRBJ2-3,.,TRBD2,TGCGCCAGCAGCTTATCAGCGGGGGGGTCGGATACGCAGTATTTT,CASSLSAGGSDTQYF
TRBV10-3,TRBJ2-7,.,TRBD1,TGTGCCATCAGTGAGTCCCCCGGGACAGGCTACGAGCAGTACTTC,CAISESPGTGYEQYF
TRBV7-9,TRBJ1-1,.,TRBD1,TGTGCCAGCAGCTTGGGACAGTACACTGAAGCTTTCTTT,CASSLGQYTEAFF
TRBV27,TRBJ1-2,.,TRBD1,TGTGCCAGCAGTTTCGAGGCGAGGACAGGCGGTGGCTACACCTTC,CASSFEARTGGGYTF
TRBV3-1/TRBV3-2,TRBJ2-1,.,.,TGTGCCAGCAGCCAAGAAGGGAGCGGAGCCCGCTCCTACAATGAGCAGTTCTTC,CASSQEGSGARSYNEQFF
TRBV4-3,TRBJ2-1,.,.,TGCGCCAGCAGCCAAGTTAAGGAGGTCTCCTACAATGAGCAGTTCTTC,CASSQVKEVSYNEQFF
TRBV30,TRBJ2-1,.,.,TGTGCCTGGAGTGTGAAACAGCGCTTCTCCTACAATGAGCAGTTCTTC,CAWSVKQRFSYNEQFF
TRBV28,TRBJ1-4,.,.,TGTGCCAGCAGTTACCCCAATAATGAAAAACTGTTTTTT,CASSYPNNEKLFF
TRBV5-4,TRBJ1-1,.,.,TGTGCCAGCAGCCGAATGCCAGAGAACACTGAAGCTTTCTTT,CASSRMPENTEAFF
TRBV2,TRBJ1-1,.,.,TGTGCCGGCGGGACGGTGGGGAACACTGAAGCTTTCTTT,CAGGTVGNTEAFF
TRBV29-1,TRBJ1-1,.,.,TGCAGCCCGGAGGTGGGATACTGTAGCACTGAAGCTTTCTTT,CSPEVGYCSTEAFF
TRBV9,TRBJ1-2,.,.,TGTGCCAGCAGCGTAGGTGGGGGTTTGGTTGCTAACTATGGCTACACCTTC,CASSVGGGLVANYGYTF
TRBV6-2/TRBV6-3,TRBJ2-1,once,.,TGTGCCAGCAGTTACGATTCGGAGCAGTTCTTC,CASSYDSEQFF
TRBV6-6,TRBJ2-7,.,TRBD2,TGTGCCAGCAGTCGCGAGAACCGGGTCCCATTTAAGGCGGGAGGGAAAAGCTCCTACGAGCAGTACTTC,CASSRENRVPFKAGGKSSYEQYF
TRBV29-1,TRBJ2-1,.,.,TGCAGCGTTTCGCTAGCGCCGGGGCACGAGCAGTTCTTC,CSVSLAPGHEQFF
TRBV30,TRBJ2-6,.,TRBD1,TGTGCCTGGCCCGACAGGGGGTCCCTCTCTGGGGCCAACGTCCTGACTTTC,CAWPDRGSLSGANVLTF
TRBV12-2,TRBJ2-1,few,.,TGTGCAAGTCGCTTAGCTACTAGCGGGGGCTACAATGAGCAGTTCTTC,CASRLATSGGYNEQFF
TRBV9,TRBJ2-3,.,TRBD2,TGTGCCAGCAGCGTAGGGGGTAGCGGGGTAGATACGCAGTATTTT,CASSVGGSGVDTQYF
TRBV18,TRBJ2-7,.,.,TGTGCCAGCTCACTCATAGTAGTTGACTCGGACGAGCAGTACTTC,CASSLIVVDSDEQYF
TRBV4-2,TRBJ2-5,.,.,TGTGCCAGCAGCCAAGAGGATACGGGCCAAGAGACCCAGTACTTC,CASSQEDTGQETQYF
TRBV9,TRBJ1-2,.,.,TGTGCCAGCAGCCCAGACAGTCCCTATGGCTACACCTTC,CASSPDSPYGYTF
TRBV10-3,TRBJ2-7,once,.,TGTGCCATCAGTGATGAAAGCCGGACCGCCTCCTCCTACGAGCAGTACTTC,CAISDESRTASSYEQYF